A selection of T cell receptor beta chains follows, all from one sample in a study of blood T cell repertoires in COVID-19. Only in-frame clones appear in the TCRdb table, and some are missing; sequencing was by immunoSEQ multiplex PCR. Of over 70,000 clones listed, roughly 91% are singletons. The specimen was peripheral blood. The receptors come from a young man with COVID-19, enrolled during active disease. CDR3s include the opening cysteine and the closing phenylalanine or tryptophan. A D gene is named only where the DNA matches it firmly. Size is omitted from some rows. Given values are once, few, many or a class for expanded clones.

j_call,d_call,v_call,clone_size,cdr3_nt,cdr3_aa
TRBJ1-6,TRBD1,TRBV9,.,TGTGCCAGCAGCGTAGAGGACAGGGTCACCTATAATTCACCCCTCCACTTT,CASSVEDRVTYNSPLHF
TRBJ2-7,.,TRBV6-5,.,TGTGCCAGCAGTTTCGGGGGAGCCTACGAGCAGTACTTC,CASSFGGAYEQYF
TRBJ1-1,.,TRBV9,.,TGTGCCAGCAGCGTAGGGCAGGAGGACACTGAAGCTTTCTTT,CASSVGQEDTEAFF
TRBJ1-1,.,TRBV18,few,TGTGCCAGCTCACCAAGGGAAGGGGACACTGAAGCTTTCTTT,CASSPREGDTEAFF
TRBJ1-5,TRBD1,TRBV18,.,TGTGCCAGCTCACCGACAGGGGGCAATCAGCCCCAGCATTTT,CASSPTGGNQPQHF
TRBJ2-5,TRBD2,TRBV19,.,TGTGCCAGTAGTACCTTACTAGCGGGAGGTGAGACCCAGTACTTC,CASSTLLAGGETQYF
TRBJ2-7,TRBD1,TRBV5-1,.,TGCGCCAGCAGATCGGACAGGGGTTCCTACGAGCAGTACTTC,CASRSDRGSYEQYF
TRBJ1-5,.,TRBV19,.,TGTGCCAGTACGCCATTGGGGGGTTTTAGCAATCAGCCCCAGCATTTT,CASTPLGGFSNQPQHF
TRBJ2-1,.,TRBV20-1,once,TGCAGTGCTAGTCCCGTCCAGGGGCTACTAAGCTCCTACAATGAGCAGTTCTTC,CSASPVQGLLSSYNEQFF
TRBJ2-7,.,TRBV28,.,TGTGCCAGCAGTCCCGCCATTTCCCCGGGGTTCTACGAGCAGTACTTC,CASSPAISPGFYEQYF
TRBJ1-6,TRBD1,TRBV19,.,TGTGCCAGTAGTATCACAGGGGCGAGGTCACCCCTCCACTTT,CASSITGARSPLHF
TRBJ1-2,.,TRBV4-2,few,TGTGCCAGCAGCCAGGCCAGGGATGGCTACACCTTC,CASSQARDGYTF
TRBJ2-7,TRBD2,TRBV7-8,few,TGTGCCAGCAGCTTAGCGGGATCACTAGCGGAGCACTACGAGCAGTACTTC,CASSLAGSLAEHYEQYF
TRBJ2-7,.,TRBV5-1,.,TGCGCCAGCAGCTTGGCAGGGGACGACGAGCAGTACTTC,CASSLAGDDEQYF
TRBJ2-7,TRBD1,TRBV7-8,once,TGTGCCAGCAGCTCGGGACAGTTATACGAGCAGTACTTC,CASSSGQLYEQYF
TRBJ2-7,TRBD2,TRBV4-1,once,TGCGCCAGCAGCCAGTCCTATAGCGGGGGTGCCTACGAGCAGTACTTC,CASSQSYSGGAYEQYF
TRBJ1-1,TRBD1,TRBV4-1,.,TGCGCCAGCAAGACAGGGTCGGGGAACACTGAAGCTTTCTTT,CASKTGSGNTEAFF
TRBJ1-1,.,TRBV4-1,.,TGCGCCAGCAGCCAAGACAGAGGGGGTACTGAAGCTTTCTTT,CASSQDRGGTEAFF